This T cell receptor (beta chain) was retrieved from a study of T cells in Graves' hyperthyroidism and ophthalmopathy. Study-wide findings and caveats: Ophthalmopathy, as predicted by the model, came a median around 6.7 months after the prediction. Most thyroid clonotypes expanded above 0.001 were also detected in blood.

The germline V gene has CDR1 MGHRA and CDR2 YSYEKL. V dropped 0 bases and J dropped 0; count of bases not matched to a gene: 2. The CDR3 is made up of 15 amino acids. Amplified regions were TCR beta CDR3 sequences from RNA transcripts. HTBI primers were used for first-round RT-PCR of the TCR CDR3. TCRdb re-called the multiplex PCR reads with MiXCR, one entry per CDR3 protein. This table holds about 530,000 distinct CDR3 sequences, 17% found once. Inclusion characteristics of ophthalmopathy patients comprised a Clinical Activity Score of at least 3, a NOSPECS grade of at least 4, and duration under 3 months. Isolation of PBMCs was performed on 8 to 10 ml fresh peripheral blood. With regard to this clonotype: Its antigen is unknown.

The source material was blood. This receptor was taken from a woman aged 18 to 35 with Graves' ophthalmopathy. V usage is TRBV4-1 and J usage is TRBJ2-7; 7 bases line up with TRBD1. The CDR3 loop is CASSQDRDSSYEQYF. CDR3 in DNA: TGCGCCAGCAGCCAAGATCGGGACAGCTCCTACGAGCAGTACTTC.